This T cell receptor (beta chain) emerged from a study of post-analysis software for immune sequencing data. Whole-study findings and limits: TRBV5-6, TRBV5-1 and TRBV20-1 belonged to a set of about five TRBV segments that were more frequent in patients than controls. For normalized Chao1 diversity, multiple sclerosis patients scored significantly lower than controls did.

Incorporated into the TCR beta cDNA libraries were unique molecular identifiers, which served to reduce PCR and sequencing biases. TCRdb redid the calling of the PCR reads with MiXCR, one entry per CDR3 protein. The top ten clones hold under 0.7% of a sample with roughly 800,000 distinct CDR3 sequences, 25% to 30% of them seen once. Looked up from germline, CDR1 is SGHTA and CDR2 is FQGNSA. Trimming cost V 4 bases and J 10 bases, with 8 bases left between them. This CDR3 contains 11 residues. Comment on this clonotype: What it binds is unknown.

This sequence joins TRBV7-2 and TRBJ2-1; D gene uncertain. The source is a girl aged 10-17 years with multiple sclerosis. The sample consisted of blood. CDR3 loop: CASSSVAEQFF. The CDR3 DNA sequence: TGTGCCAGCAGCTCAGTAGCAGAGCAGTTCTTC. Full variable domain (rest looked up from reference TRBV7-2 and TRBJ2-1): GAGVSQSPSNKVTEKGKDVELRCDPISGHTALYWYRQSLGQGLEFLIYFQGNSAPDKSGLPSDRFSAERTGGSVSTLTIQRTQQEDSAVYLCASSSVAEQFFGPGTRLTVL.